Sequencing of this T cell receptor (beta chain) was carried out in a study of human T cells and chemical hapten exposure. Findings of the study overall: The formation of large CDR3 similarity clusters by expanded TCRs significantly exceeded that of controls.

Time point specified: patch test 2, 6 weeks after DPC sensitization. Treatment meaning: therapeutic diphenylcyclopropenone sensitization with weekly scalp DPC. V trimming: 6 bases; J trimming: 3 bases; junction bases outside the gene matches: 17. The CDR3 loop spans 17 amino acids. Germline-derived CDR1 and CDR2 are MNHEY and SVGAGI. This clonotype turned up a few times. What it binds is unknown. Library preparation tagged each individual cDNA molecule with a unique molecular identifier. One entry per CDR3 protein results from TCRdb running MiXCR on the RACE reads. The sample records approximately 90,000 distinct CDR3 sequences, around 10% being singletons.

The origin of this receptor is a man aged 40-49 years with alopecia areata. Some clones in this sample may be carry-over from other donors' samples. The sample was whole blood, taken in connection with sensitization to the hapten diphenylcyclopropenone (DPC). This rearrangement joins TRBV6-5 to TRBJ2-7, with TRBD1 matching 7 bases. CDR3 region: CASSRNPGTALNYEQYF. The DNA of the CDR3 is TGTGCCAGCAGCAGAAATCCCGGGACAGCCCTCAACTACGAGCAGTACTTC.